The clone carrying this T cell receptor beta chain was seen just once. The source of the sample is a study of blood T cell repertoires in COVID-19. Study context: Sites across the United States, Italy and Spain contributed samples from acute and convalescent COVID-19.

Data came from immunoSEQ multiplex PCR; TCRdb stores just in-frame clones and leaves some out. The sample holds some 250,000 clones, approximately 77% seen once. V dropped 5 bases and J dropped 5; count of bases not matched to a gene: 8. CDR3 length equals 14 residues. From germline, CDR1 is MGHDK and CDR2 SYGVNS. The TCR was taken from a woman aged 18-29 years with acute or convalescent COVID-19. The sequencing sample was made of peripheral blood. V is TRBV25-1 and J is TRBJ1-2; TRBD1 agrees at 7 bases. The CDR3 coding sequence is TGTGCCAGCAGTTCGACAGGGTTGGGATATGGCTACACCTTC. Translated, it gives CASSSTGLGYGYTF.